This T cell receptor beta chain stems from a study of T cells in Graves' hyperthyroidism and ophthalmopathy. Overall study findings and caveats: Ophthalmopathy onset followed model prediction by a median approximately 6.2 months.

The investigators amplified TCR beta CDR3 regions from RNA transcripts. A first-round RT-PCR of the TCR CDR3 used the HTBI primer set. TCRdb passed the multiplex PCR reads through MiXCR, listing each CDR3 protein once. The sample yields hundreds of thousands of distinct CDR3 sequences, under 20% seen once. This clonotype was seen a few times. Antigen unknown. It was at first hyperthyroidism diagnosis, before any ophthalmopathy symptoms, that the blood sample was taken. J gave up 3 bases and V 3 bases, and 12 bases lay outside the gene matches. The CDR3 covers 19 residues. The V gene's germline CDR1 is KGHSH and CDR2 LQKENI.

Sequenced: blood. The rearrangement joins TRBV18 to TRBJ1-4, with 11 bases fitting TRBD1. This TCR came from a woman between 50 and 59 years old with Graves' hyperthyroidism that later progressed to Graves' ophthalmopathy. CDR3 in amino acids: CASSPGPVGQGASNEKLFF. The CDR3 bases are TGTGCCAGCTCACCCGGGCCAGTCGGACAGGGGGCATCTAATGAAAAACTGTTTTTT.